This TCR beta chain was found in a study of blood T cell repertoires in COVID-19 (dated by TCRdb to 2020 to 2021). Some background on the complete study: Samples covering the acute and convalescent phases of COVID-19 were provided by collaborators in the United States, Italy and Spain. The prospective study material was composed of cDNA or gDNA derived from T cells, B-cell-depleted T cells, or PBMCs. The dataset comprised deeply sampled blood TCRbeta repertoires from subjects exposed to, actively infected with, or recovered from COVID-19. The repertoires were released in a freely available public database meant as a resource for research on the immune response to SARS-CoV-2. The samples were drawn from the first 160 participants of the ongoing ImmuneRACE study and from over a thousand subjects provided by 6 global collaborators. Sample metadata almost always included a de-identified subject ID, COVID-19 status, age in years and sex. Where available, HLA class I and class II types were obtained from metadata supplied by the sample provider rather than from assay-based typing. Here is what the overall study found, with its caveats: Clinical and demographic metadata were provided uncurated, with the amount varying by source and participant.

Notes on this clone: Its antigen is unknown. No much larger clone is present one base from it, and per-base qualities are unavailable.

V is trimmed back by 1 base and J by 4 bases, and the junction contains 4 bases that no gene match accounts for. Based on the germline V gene (reference sequence), the CDR1 and CDR2 sequences are SEHNR and FQNEAQ. From the cysteine up to the phenylalanine, the CDR3 has a length of 15 residues. The sequence is cut down to CDR3 DNA, 45 bases in frame from base 1. The immunoSEQ Assay, a bias-controlled multiplex PCR, was used to amplify TCRbeta CDR3 regions from genomic DNA. Per the original workflow: The number of nucleated cells in each sample was estimated from the amplification of reference gene primers within the assay. To quantify the absolute abundance of each unique TCRbeta CDR3 rearrangement, sequence reads were collapsed and filtered. For each sample, productive Simpson clonality was calculated by taking the square root of Simpson's diversity index across productive rearrangements. The table was pulled from immuneACCESS by TCRdb, which kept in-frame rearrangements only. Such tables lose some clones; where checked, under half of the loss comes from unresolved V genes, and the rest has no known cause. That table gives V, J and clone size, and the DNA gave D and trimming. The sample table shows about 150,000 clones, and approximately 86% are seen once. The ten largest clones represent around 6.9% of the sample.

In Seattle, one collaborating source enrolled patients while the infection was active and tracked those patients longitudinally over the course of disease. Whole blood was collected in K2EDTA tubes by collaborating institutions according to the institutions' own protocols. For TCRbeta analysis, collaborator samples were shipped as frozen whole blood, as isolated PBMCs, or as DNA extracted from either sample type. This chain is built from TRBV7-9 and TRBJ2-1; TRBD1 matches 7 bases in the middle. Sequencing was performed on peripheral blood. This clonotype was obtained from an elderly man with COVID-19, enrolled during active disease. Here the CDR3 is given as CASSLGPGQYNEQFF. The nucleotide sequence is TGTGCCAGCAGCTTAGGACCGGGACAGTACAATGAGCAGTTCTTC.